Presented here are 29 T cell receptor beta chains from one specimen sequenced in a study of vaccination and CD4 T cells after COVID-19. These TCRs are of unknown antigen specificity. The Oncomine TCR Beta short-read assay sequenced DNA from cultured CD4+ T cells. From the PCR reads, TCRdb called clonotypes with MiXCR, one entry per CDR3 protein. Here the sample spans 17,000 or so distinct CDR3 sequences, 43% being singletons. Treatment noted: approximately 9-day PBMC culture with coronavirus spike peptide pools or control peptides (ViraFEST assay). Here the sequenced sample was CD4+ T cells from blood, cultured in vitro, taken before SARS-CoV-2 vaccination. All receptors come from a human donor who had recovered from COVID-19.

This clonotype turned up a few times. The CDR3 DNA reads TGTGCCAGCAGACAGGACAGCTTTGAAGCTTTCTTT. This gives the protein CASRQDSFEAFF. V and J are TRBV6-2 or TRBV6-3 and TRBJ1-1, with D possibly matching TRBD1 (6 bases). Trimming pared 6 bases from V and 7 bases from J, leaving 12 bases between. The CDR3 covers 12 residues. CDR1 is MNHEY and CDR2 is SVGEGT in the germline V gene.

This rearrangement joins TRBV7-9 to TRBJ1-5, with 7 bases fitting TRBD1. Germline CDR1 reads SEHNR; CDR2 reads FQNEAQ (reference sequence). CDR3 size: 11 residues. Trimming took 4 bases from V and 14 from J; bases not matched to a gene: 5. This chain's CDR3 is CASSSGQAKHF. The DNA for the CDR3 is TGTGCCAGCAGCTCCGGACAGGCCAAGCATTTT.

This clonotype was detected only a few times. The V gene is TRBV11-2, the J gene TRBJ2-3; 8 bases fit TRBD2. The germline V gene encodes CDR1 SGHAT and CDR2 FQNNGV. Trimming at V came to 5 bases and at J to 0 bases, leaving 4 bases not matched to a gene. There are 15 residues in the CDR3. CDR3 DNA: TGTGCCAGCAGCCAAGAGCGGGGGAGCACAGATACGCAGTATTTT. It codes for CASSQERGSTDTQYF.

V and J are TRBV25-1 and TRBJ2-2; 7 nucleotides match TRBD1. The germline V gene encodes CDR1 MGHDK and CDR2 SYGVNS. V gave up 6 bases and J gave up 4 bases; unmatched junction bases: 5. This CDR3 has 14 amino acids. Here the CDR3 reads CASRRQGSTGELFF. The CDR3 bases are TGTGCCAGCAGGCGACAGGGATCCACCGGGGAGCTGTTTTTT.

This clonotype was detected a few times. The chain combines TRBV7-2 with TRBJ1-1; 10 bases align to TRBD1. CDR1 and CDR2 from the germline V gene are SGHTA and FQGNSA. Trimming removed 5 bases from V and 8 bases from J; junction bases left unmatched: 8. This CDR3 is built from 14 residues. Written as DNA, the CDR3 is TGTGCCAGCAGCGAAGACAGGGGGCGCGGGGAAGCTTTCTTT. It encodes CASSEDRGRGEAFF.

This clonotype was observed a few times. The V gene is TRBV19, the J gene TRBJ1-1; D is undetermined. CDR1 is LNHDA, CDR2 SQIVND, per germline (reference sequence). This CDR3 is built from 13 residues. Trimming cost V 3 bases and J 4 bases, with 9 bases left between them. CDR3 region: CASSIGRATEAFF. For the CDR3, the DNA is TGTGCCAGTAGTATTGGCCGGGCCACTGAAGCTTTCTTT.

This clonotype was seen more than once but under ten times. The genes are TRBV20-1 and TRBJ2-5, with D unresolved. Trimming took 4 bases from V and 5 from J, leaving 20 bases between them. The CDR3 sequence is 15 residues long. Germline V gene data show CDR1 as DFQATT and CDR2 as SNEGSKA (reference sequence). The CDR3 region is CSANQPTGDSETQYF. In DNA, the CDR3 is TGCAGTGCTAACCAACCCACTGGGGATTCGGAGACCCAGTACTTC.

CDR3 amino acids: CASSESRGGHYEQYF. CDR3 DNA sequence: TGTGCCAGCAGTGAATCTCGGGGAGGTCACTACGAGCAGTACTTC. This chain uses TRBV6-1 with TRBJ2-7, with D perhaps matching TRBD2 (6 bases). This CDR3 is 15 amino acids long. Germline V gene data show CDR1 as MNHNS and CDR2 as SASEGT. V was cut by 2 bases and J by 3 bases, with 14 bases left in between.

The gene calls are TRBV7-2 and TRBJ1-1; D not certain. V was shortened by 2 bases and J by 6 bases, with 10 bases between the two germline ends. This CDR3 contains 13 residues. Germline V gives CDR1 SGHTA, CDR2 FQGNSA. CDR3 sequence: CASSLTRMAEAFF. In DNA form, the CDR3 reads TGTGCCAGCAGCTTAACAAGGATGGCTGAAGCTTTCTTT.

The V gene is TRBV9, the J gene TRBJ1-1, with unresolved D. Germline V lookup: CDR1 SGDLS, CDR2 YYNGEE. The CDR3 is made up of 16 amino acids. V shed 0 bases and J shed 4 bases, with 16 bases lying between them. Here the CDR3 reads CASSVVSGGMGTEAFF. The CDR3 DNA reads TGTGCCAGCAGCGTAGTATCCGGAGGGATGGGCACTGAAGCTTTCTTT.

The rearrangement links TRBV6-2 or TRBV6-3 to TRBJ2-3; D perhaps matches TRBD2 (5 bases). The CDR3 sequence is 12 residues long. Per germline, CDR1 MNHEY and CDR2 SVGEGT. Trimming removed 2 bases at V and 12 bases at J, with 12 bases between. CDR3 sequence reads: CASSYRGPTQYF. The CDR3 nucleotides read TGTGCCAGCAGTTACCGGGGTCCCACCCAGTATTTT.

V and J are TRBV20-1 and TRBJ2-5, with D possibly matching TRBD1 (5 bases). Trimming pared 6 bases from V and 6 bases from J, leaving 29 bases between. This CDR3 contains 17 residues. Per germline, CDR1 DFQATT and CDR2 SNEGSKA (reference sequence). The CDR3 reads CSARKTQGAGLLKTQYF. The CDR3 DNA sequence: TGCAGTGCCAGAAAAACCCAAGGAGCAGGGCTCTTGAAGACCCAGTACTTC.

The chain combines TRBV6-2 or TRBV6-3 with TRBJ2-7; 11 positions match TRBD2. The trim removed 5 bases at V and 1 base at J, leaving 7 bases unmatched. Germline V gene data show CDR1 as MNHEY and CDR2 as SVGEGT. This CDR3 is built from 16 residues. This CDR3 is CASSPSSGRRSYEQYF. The CDR3 DNA sequence: TGTGCCAGCAGTCCCTCTAGCGGGAGGAGGTCCTACGAGCAGTACTTC.

The chain joins TRBV10-3 to TRBJ2-2; TRBD2 aligns across 14 bases. Germline V gene data show CDR1 as ENHRY and CDR2 as SYGVKD. The CDR3 consists of 19 residues. The V and J ends lost 4 bases and 0 bases, in that order; junction bases with no gene match: 7. CDR3 sequence (DNA): TGTGCCATCAGTGCGCAGACTAGCGGGAGGGCTTCGAACACCGGGGAGCTGTTTTTT. It translates to CAISAQTSGRASNTGELFF.

This rearrangement joins TRBV29-1 to TRBJ1-2; D gene uncertain. CDR3 size: 13 residues. Germline assignment: CDR1 SQVTM and CDR2 ANQGSEA. V lost 3 bases to trimming and J lost 4 bases, with 12 bases between them. The chain's CDR3 is CSVESTGGYGYTF. The CDR3 nucleotides are TGCAGCGTTGAGTCTACCGGCGGCTATGGCTACACCTTC. Together with reference TRBV29-1 and TRBJ1-2, the CDR3 gives the full variable domain: SAVISQKPSRDICQRGTSLTIQCQVDSQVTMMFWYRQQPGQSLTLIATANQGSEATYESGFVIDKFPISRPNLTFSTLTVSNMSPEDSSIYLCSVESTGGYGYTFGSGTRLTVV.

In its sample, this clonotype was seen a few times. V gene TRBV7-3 combines with J gene TRBJ2-1; D is unresolved. The CDR3 is made up of 13 amino acids. Germline assignment: CDR1 SGHTA and CDR2 FQGTGA. The V end was cut by 1 base, the J end by 4 bases, with 5 bases between. CDR3 sequence: CASSLRLYNEQFF. CDR3 nucleotides: TGTGCCAGCAGCTTAAGACTTTACAATGAGCAGTTCTTC.

This chain links TRBV7-3 with TRBJ2-5; possibly TRBD1 for D (5 bases). Germline-derived CDR1 and CDR2 are SGHTA and FQGTGA. The V end was cut by 1 base, the J end by 4 bases, with 7 bases between. This CDR3 is 13 amino acids long. Here the CDR3 reads CASSLSQGETQYF. Here the CDR3 DNA reads TGTGCCAGCAGCTTAAGCCAGGGAGAGACCCAGTACTTC.

This clonotype was observed a few times. This chain connects TRBV20-1 to TRBJ1-1; 8 positions agree with TRBD1. CDR1 is DFQATT, CDR2 SNEGSKA, per germline (reference sequence). V was pared by 4 bases and J by 10 bases, with 11 bases of the junction left unmatched. CDR3 length: 13 amino acids. This chain's CDR3 is CSATGGQGPGAFF. In DNA, the CDR3 is TGCAGTGCTACGGGAGGACAGGGTCCAGGAGCTTTCTTT.

The chain couples TRBV7-9 to TRBJ1-2; 7 bases match TRBD1. This CDR3 has 15 amino acids. Germline V CDR1 and CDR2: SEHNR, FQNEAQ (reference sequence). The junction had 7 bases not matched to a gene; V was cut back by 5 bases and J by 1 base. CDR3 nucleotide sequence: TGTGCCAGCAGCGAACGGACAGGCCTTAACTATGGCTACACCTTC. This translates into CASSERTGLNYGYTF.

This clonotype appeared a few times. This chain links TRBV6-1 with TRBJ1-6; D unclear. Germline CDR1 MNHNS, CDR2 SASEGT. The CDR3 covers 13 residues. V was shortened by 7 bases and J by 8 bases, with 12 bases between the two germline ends. The DNA of the CDR3 is TGTGCCAGCAAACGAGGCGGGGATTCACCCCTCCACTTT. It encodes CASKRGGDSPLHF.

This chain links TRBV12-3 or TRBV12-4 with TRBJ1-5; unclear D gene. The ends were cut back, 6 bases at V and 9 bases at J, with 9 bases in the middle. CDR3 length: 11 amino acids. The CDR3 spells CASSRGSPQHF. CDR3 DNA sequence: TGTGCCAGCAGCCGAGGATCGCCCCAGCATTTT.

The rearrangement joins TRBV11-3 to TRBJ2-5, with 7 bases aligning to TRBD1. The CDR3 extends over 16 amino acids. Trimming took 4 bases from V and 5 from J; bases not matched to a gene: 13. Per the germline V gene, CDR1 is SGHNT and CDR2 is YENEEA. The CDR3 nucleotides are TGTGCCAGCAGCTCCCGGGCCAGGATGGACAGGGAGACCCAGTACTTC. This encodes CASSSRARMDRETQYF.

This rearrangement joins TRBV11-1 to TRBJ2-2, with D tentatively TRBD2 (5 bases). CDR3 length: 15 residues. The V gene's germline CDR1 is SGHAT and CDR2 FQDESV (reference sequence). Trimming removed 0 bases at V and 0 bases at J, with 5 bases between. CDR3 nucleotide sequence: TGTGCCAGCAGCTTAGCTAGCGCGAACACCGGGGAGCTGTTTTTT. It yields the protein CASSLASANTGELFF.

This chain joins TRBV7-2 and TRBJ2-1, with a possible D match to TRBD1 (5 bases). From germline, CDR1 is SGHTA and CDR2 FQGNSA. This CDR3 spans 11 amino acids. The ends were cut back, 2 bases at V and 15 bases at J, with 11 bases in the middle. The CDR3 coding sequence is TGTGCCAGCAGCTTATCAACAGGAAGGTTCTTC. Its protein product is CASSLSTGRFF. The variable domain in full, completed from reference TRBV7-2 and TRBJ2-1, reads GAGVSQSPSNKVTEKGKDVELRCDPISGHTALYWYRQSLGQGLEFLIYFQGNSAPDKSGLPSDRFSAERTGGSVSTLTIQRTQQEDSAVYLCASSLSTGRFFGPGTRLTVL.

The chain recombines TRBV28 with TRBJ2-1, with TRBD2 identical over 8 bases. V shed 4 bases, J shed 7 bases, and the junction held 3 bases outside the gene matches. The CDR3 is made up of 13 amino acids. The V gene's germline CDR1 is MDHEN and CDR2 SYDVKM. The CDR3 loop is CASSSPGGNEQFF. Written as DNA, the CDR3 is TGTGCCAGCAGTTCGCCGGGGGGGAATGAGCAGTTCTTC.

The CDR3, as DNA: TGTGCCATCAGTGACGGGAGGGAAAAGGGGCTCGCTGGGAATTCACCCCTCCACTTT. Residues: CAISDGREKGLAGNSPLHF. The chain carries TRBV10-3 and TRBJ1-6; weak D call: TRBD1 (5 bases). The germline V gene encodes CDR1 ENHRY and CDR2 SYGVKD. The CDR3 runs 19 residues. The V end lost 3 bases, the J end lost 7 bases, and 25 bases lay between the germline ends.

The V and J genes are TRBV6-5 and TRBJ1-2; 10 positions match TRBD1. The junction had 2 bases not matched to a gene; V was cut back by 0 bases and J by 4 bases. The germline gives CDR1 MNHEY, CDR2 SVGAGI. This CDR3 contains 15 residues. CDR3 nucleotide sequence: TGTGCCAGCAGTTACTCCGGGACAGGGGTCTATGGCTACACCTTC. Encoded protein: CASSYSGTGVYGYTF.

This chain uses TRBV20-1 with TRBJ2-7, with TRBD2 identical over 8 bases. The CDR3 consists of 19 residues. Germline CDR1 and CDR2: DFQATT and SNEGSKA (reference sequence). With 1 base clipped from V and 11 bases from J, the junction kept 28 bases outside the gene matches. CDR3 in amino acids: CSARAGLAGRSLLSSAKYF. CDR3 bases: TGCAGTGCTAGAGCCGGGCTAGCGGGTCGCTCACTCCTATCCTCGGCTAAGTACTTC.

This sequence joins TRBV10-3 and TRBJ2-5; 8 bases map to TRBD1. Germline V gene data show CDR1 as ENHRY and CDR2 as SYGVKD. Trimming cost V 3 bases and J 5 bases; bases outside gene matches: 11. This CDR3 contains 16 residues. The CDR3 sequence is CAISDSGGKNVETQYF. In nucleotides, the CDR3 is TGTGCCATCAGTGATTCAGGGGGCAAAAATGTGGAGACCCAGTACTTC.